This is a list of T cell receptor beta chains from one sample in a study of CD4 T cell repertoires in COVID-19. Only in-frame clones appear in the TCRdb table, and some are missing; sequencing was by immunoSEQ multiplex PCR. The sample yields about 75,000 clones, about four fifths seen once. The input for sequencing was CD4+ T cells from peripheral blood, taken after recovery from COVID-19. All receptors come from a human donor who had COVID-19. The CDR3 runs from the conserved cysteine through the conserved F or W. A D gene is named only where the DNA matches it firmly. Where a row states a size, it is once, few, many or the class of an expanded clone; other rows omit it.

d_call,clone_size,v_call,j_call,cdr3_length,cdr3_nt,cdr3_aa
-,-,TRBV15,TRBJ2-1,15,TGTGCCACCAGCAGAGATCCCCCAGGGTACAATGAGCAGTTCTTC,CATSRDPPGYNEQFF
-,-,TRBV13,TRBJ1-3,17,TGTGCCAGCAGCTTAGGCCTAAAGGGGCTCTCTGGAAACACCATATATTTT,CASSLGLKGLSGNTIYF
-,-,TRBV28,TRBJ1-1,13,TGTGCCAGTGGTGGGGGATTTGGGACTGAAGCTTTCTTT,CASGGGFGTEAFF
-,once,TRBV29-1,TRBJ2-5,13,TGCAGCGTTGCACAGGGCATGGCGGAGACCCAGTACTTC,CSVAQGMAETQYF
TRBD2,-,TRBV7-9,TRBJ2-1,15,TGTGCCAGCAGCCCCGGACTAGCGGGAGGCAATGAGCAGTTCTTC,CASSPGLAGGNEQFF
-,-,TRBV28,TRBJ1-2,17,TGTGCCAGCAGTTTTGCGGCAGCCCGCGGATGGATCTATGGCTACACCTTC,CASSFAAARGWIYGYTF
TRBD2,few,TRBV5-1,TRBJ2-3,14,TGCGCCAGCAGCTGGAGCGGGGACACAGATACGCAGTATTTT,CASSWSGDTDTQYF
-,-,TRBV7-6,TRBJ2-5,15,TGTGCCAGCAGCTTAGGGCAGGGGGGAGAAGAGACCCAGTACTTC,CASSLGQGGEETQYF
-,-,TRBV10-1,TRBJ1-1,13,TGCGCCAGCAGTCGGGGAGTGAACACTGAAGCTTTCTTT,CASSRGVNTEAFF
-,medium-sized,TRBV4-1,TRBJ2-3,13,TGCGCCAGCAGCCAAGTCGGTCTAGATACGCAGTATTTT,CASSQVGLDTQYF
TRBD1,once,TRBV7-2,TRBJ1-6,15,TGTGCCAGCAGCCCACAGGGGGCGAGCGGTTCACCCCTCCACTTT,CASSPQGASGSPLHF
-,once,TRBV5-4,TRBJ2-4,15,TGTGCCAGCAGCCCTACCCGGGGTCGGGAAAACATTCAGTACTTC,CASSPTRGRENIQYF
-,once,TRBV3-1/TRBV3-2,TRBJ2-5,11,TGTGCCAGCAGTATCCAAGAGACCCAGTACTTC,CASSIQETQYF
-,-,TRBV2,TRBJ2-1,12,TGTGCCAGCAGTGAAGTTGAGACGCATTCAGTCTTC,CASSEVETHSVF
-,-,TRBV3-1/TRBV3-2,TRBJ2-1,14,TGTGCCAGCAGCCAGATCAGTCCCTACAATGAGCAGTTCTTC,CASSQISPYNEQFF
-,-,TRBV12-3/TRBV12-4,TRBJ1-5,12,TGTGCCAGCTCAGGGGACGGTCAGCCCCAGCATTTT,CASSGDGQPQHF
TRBD2,-,TRBV3-1/TRBV3-2,TRBJ2-5,15,TGTGCCAGCAGCCAACGGGCTAGCGGACAAGAGACCCAGTACTTC,CASSQRASGQETQYF
TRBD1,-,TRBV10-3,TRBJ2-7,15,TGTGCCATTAGAGAACCGGGACAGGGGATGGAAGAGCAGTACTTC,CAIREPGQGMEEQYF
-,-,TRBV28,TRBJ2-7,14,TGTGCCAGCAGTTCCCAAGGGGGTTCCTACGAGCAGTACTTC,CASSSQGGSYEQYF
-,-,TRBV5-1,TRBJ1-1,16,TGCGCCAGCAGCTTGAAGGAAGTGACATTGAACACTGAAGCTTTCTTT,CASSLKEVTLNTEAFF
TRBD1,-,TRBV18,TRBJ1-2,15,TGTGCCAGCTCACCGGAACAGGGGGCGCGTTATGGCTACACCTTC,CASSPEQGARYGYTF
TRBD1,-,TRBV30,TRBJ2-4,13,TGTGCCTGGGAGGGGACAGGGCTGAACATTCAGTACTTC,CAWEGTGLNIQYF
-,-,TRBV7-3,TRBJ2-2,16,TGTGCCAGCAGCTTAACGCCAGGGGCCGCTGGCGGGGAGCTGTTTTTT,CASSLTPGAAGGELFF
-,few,TRBV5-1,TRBJ2-3,14,TGCGCCAGCAGCTTGGATGGTTCGGACGATACGCAGTATTTT,CASSLDGSDDTQYF
-,-,TRBV5-6,TRBJ1-1,15,TGTGCCAGCAGCTTGTTTTGGCAGGAGAACACTGAAGCTTTCTTT,CASSLFWQENTEAFF
TRBD1,few,TRBV12-3/TRBV12-4,TRBJ1-3,13,TGTGCCAGCAGTTTTGACAGGGGGAACACCATATATTTT,CASSFDRGNTIYF
-,-,TRBV20-1,TRBJ2-2,14,TGCAGTGCTAGTCCCAAGGGAAGTACCGGGGAGCTGTTTTTT,CSASPKGSTGELFF
-,few,TRBV14,TRBJ1-2,15,TGTGCCAGCAGCCTGAAAGCCAGGGAGGGCTATGGCTACACCTTC,CASSLKAREGYGYTF
-,-,TRBV19,TRBJ2-7,14,TGTGCCAGTAGTCGCGAGGGGTTGTTCGACGAGCAGTACTTC,CASSREGLFDEQYF